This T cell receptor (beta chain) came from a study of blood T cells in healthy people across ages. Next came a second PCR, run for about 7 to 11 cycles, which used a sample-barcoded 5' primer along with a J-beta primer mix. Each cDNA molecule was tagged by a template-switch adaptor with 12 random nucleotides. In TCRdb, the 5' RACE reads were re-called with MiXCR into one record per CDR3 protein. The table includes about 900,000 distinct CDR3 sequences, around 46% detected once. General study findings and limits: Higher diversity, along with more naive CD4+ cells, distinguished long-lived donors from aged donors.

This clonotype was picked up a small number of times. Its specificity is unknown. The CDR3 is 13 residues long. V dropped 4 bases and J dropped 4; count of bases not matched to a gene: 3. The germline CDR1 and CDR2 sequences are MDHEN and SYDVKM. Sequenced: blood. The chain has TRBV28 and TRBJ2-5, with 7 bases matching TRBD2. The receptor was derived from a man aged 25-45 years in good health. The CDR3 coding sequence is TGTGCCAGCAGTTCCGCGGGGGTAGAGACCCAGTACTTC. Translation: CASSSAGVETQYF. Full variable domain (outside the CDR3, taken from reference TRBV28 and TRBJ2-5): DVKVTQSSRYLVKRTGEKVFLECVQDMDHENMFWYRQDPGLGLRLIYFSYDVKMKEKGDIPEGYSVSREKKERFSLILESASTNQTSMYLCASSSAGVETQYFGPGTRLLVL.